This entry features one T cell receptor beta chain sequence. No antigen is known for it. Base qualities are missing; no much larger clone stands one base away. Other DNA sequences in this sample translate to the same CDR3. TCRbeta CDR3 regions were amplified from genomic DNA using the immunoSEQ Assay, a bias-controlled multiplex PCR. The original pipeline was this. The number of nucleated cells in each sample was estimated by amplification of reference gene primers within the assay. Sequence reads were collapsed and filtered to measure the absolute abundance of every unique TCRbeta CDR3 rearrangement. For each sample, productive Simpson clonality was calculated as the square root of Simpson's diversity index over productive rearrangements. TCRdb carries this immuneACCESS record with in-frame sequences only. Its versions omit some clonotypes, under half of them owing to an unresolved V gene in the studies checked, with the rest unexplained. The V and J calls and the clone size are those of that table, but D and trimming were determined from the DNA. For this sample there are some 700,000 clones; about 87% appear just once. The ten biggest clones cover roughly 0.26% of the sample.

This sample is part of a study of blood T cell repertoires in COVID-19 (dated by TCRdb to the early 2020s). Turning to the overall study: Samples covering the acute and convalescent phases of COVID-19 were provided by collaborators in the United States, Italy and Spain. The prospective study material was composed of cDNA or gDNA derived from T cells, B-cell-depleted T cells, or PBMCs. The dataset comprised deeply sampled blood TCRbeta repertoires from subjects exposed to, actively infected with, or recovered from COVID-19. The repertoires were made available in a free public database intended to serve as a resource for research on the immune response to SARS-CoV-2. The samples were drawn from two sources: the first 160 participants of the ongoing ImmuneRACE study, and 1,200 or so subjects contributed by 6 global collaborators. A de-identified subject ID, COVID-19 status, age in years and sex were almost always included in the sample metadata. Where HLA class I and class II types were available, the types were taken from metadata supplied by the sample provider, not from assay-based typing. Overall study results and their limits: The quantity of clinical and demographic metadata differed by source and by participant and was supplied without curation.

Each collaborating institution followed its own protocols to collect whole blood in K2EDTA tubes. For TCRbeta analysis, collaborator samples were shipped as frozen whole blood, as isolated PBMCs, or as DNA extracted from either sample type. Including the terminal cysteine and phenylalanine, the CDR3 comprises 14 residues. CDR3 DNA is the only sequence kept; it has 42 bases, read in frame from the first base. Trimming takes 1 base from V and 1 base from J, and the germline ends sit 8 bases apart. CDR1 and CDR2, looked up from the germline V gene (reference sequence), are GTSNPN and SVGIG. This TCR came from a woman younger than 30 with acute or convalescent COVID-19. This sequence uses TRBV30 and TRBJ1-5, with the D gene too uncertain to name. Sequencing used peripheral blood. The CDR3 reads CAWSGGGSNQPQHF. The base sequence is TGTGCCTGGAGTGGGGGAGGAAGCAATCAGCCCCAGCATTTT. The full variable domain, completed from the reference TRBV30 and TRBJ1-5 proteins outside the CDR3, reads SQTIHQWPATLVQPVGSPLSLECTVEGTSNPNLYWYRQAAGRGLQLLFYSVGIGQISSEVPQNLSASRPQDRQFILSSKKLLLSDSGFYLCAWSGGGSNQPQHFGDGTRLSIL.